This T cell receptor beta chain was captured in a study of cytomegalovirus exposure and HLA in healthy donors. Study details: An earlier analysis identified 120 million or so unique TCR beta sequences in about 170 million T cells.

PCR employed 60 Vbeta and 13 Jbeta primers. This table comes from immunoSEQ multiplex PCR, and its TCRdb copy is limited to in-frame clones, with some not included. Of about 130,000 clones detected, almost 85% appear once; the ten largest clones hold about 2.5%. Study-level results: In a later analysis, several top co-occurrence clusters appeared linked to parvovirus B19, influenza, CMV and Epstein-Barr virus. Later work found most CMV-associated TCR beta chains apparently HLA-restricted. Fewer N-insertions (relative to the roughly 700-donor mean) were reportedly seen in an Asian-associated ancestry cluster in a later analysis.

Remarks on this clone: The antigen remains unidentified.

Germline trimming cut 0 bases from V and 4 bases from J; bases unmatched to any gene: 8. Germline loops: CDR1 SGHRS, CDR2 YFSETQ. The CDR3 covers 16 residues. The genes are TRBV5-1 and TRBJ2-3; 7 positions agree with TRBD1. The source material was PBMCs. The receptor's source is a boy under 10 years old in good health and CMV-seronegative. CDR3 loop: CASSLARTGVSDTQYF. As DNA, the CDR3 is TGCGCCAGCAGCTTGGCCAGAACAGGGGTATCAGATACGCAGTATTTT.